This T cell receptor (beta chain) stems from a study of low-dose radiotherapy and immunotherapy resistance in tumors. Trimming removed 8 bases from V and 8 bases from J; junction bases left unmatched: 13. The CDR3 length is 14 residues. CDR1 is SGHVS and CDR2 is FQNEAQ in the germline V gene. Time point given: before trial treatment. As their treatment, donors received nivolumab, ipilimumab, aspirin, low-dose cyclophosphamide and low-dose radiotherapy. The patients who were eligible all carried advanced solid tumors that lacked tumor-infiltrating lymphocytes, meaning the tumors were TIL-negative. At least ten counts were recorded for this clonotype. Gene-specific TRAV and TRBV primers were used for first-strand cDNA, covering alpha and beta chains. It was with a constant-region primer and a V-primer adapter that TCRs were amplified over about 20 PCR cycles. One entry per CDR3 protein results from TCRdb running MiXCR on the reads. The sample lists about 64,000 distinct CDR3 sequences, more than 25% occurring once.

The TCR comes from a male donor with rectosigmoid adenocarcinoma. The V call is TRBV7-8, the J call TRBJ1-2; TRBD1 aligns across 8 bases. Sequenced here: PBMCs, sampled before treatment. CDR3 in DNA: TGTGCCAGCTTGGCCCCGGACAGGGTACGCGGCTACACCTTC. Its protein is CASLAPDRVRGYTF. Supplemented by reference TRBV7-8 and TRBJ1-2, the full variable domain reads GAGVSQSPRYKVAKRGQDVALRCDPISGHVSLFWYQQALGQGPEFLTYFQNEAQLDKSGLPSDRFFAERPEGSVSTLKIQRTQQEDSAVYLCASLAPDRVRGYTFGSGTRLTVV.